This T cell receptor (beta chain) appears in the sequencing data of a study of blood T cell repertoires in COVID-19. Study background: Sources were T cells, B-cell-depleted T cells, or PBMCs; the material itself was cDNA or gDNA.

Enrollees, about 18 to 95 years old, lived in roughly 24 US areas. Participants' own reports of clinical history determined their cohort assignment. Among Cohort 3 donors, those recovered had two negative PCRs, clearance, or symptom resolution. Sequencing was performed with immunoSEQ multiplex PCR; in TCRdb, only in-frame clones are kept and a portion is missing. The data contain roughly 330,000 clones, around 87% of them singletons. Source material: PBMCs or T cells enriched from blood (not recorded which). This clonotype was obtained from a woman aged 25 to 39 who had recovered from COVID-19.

The chain's CDR3 is CASRVGTGVYNEQFF. The DNA for the CDR3 is TGTGCCAGCAGAGTGGGGACAGGGGTCTACAATGAGCAGTTCTTC. The V and J genes are TRBV9 and TRBJ2-1; 10 bases fit TRBD1. Unmatched junction bases numbered 5, after V lost 5 bases and J lost 3 bases. The CDR3 loop spans 15 amino acids. From germline, CDR1 is SGDLS and CDR2 YYNGEE.